This T cell receptor beta chain is drawn from a study of cytomegalovirus exposure and HLA in healthy donors. The PCR made use of 60 Vbeta and 13 Jbeta primers. TCRdb's copy holds only in-frame clones and misses some; the assay was immunoSEQ multiplex PCR. The table shows 55,000 to 75,000 clones, with around 87% occurring only once. Note on this clone: Its specificity is not known.

Findings and caveats of the study: As a later analysis showed, several of the most significant clusters appeared to be linked to common viral pathogens.

Trimming left V 3 bases short and J 1 base short, with 12 bases between. This CDR3 spans 14 amino acids. The germline CDR1 and CDR2 sequences are GTSNPN and SVGIG (reference sequence). The chain carries TRBV30 and TRBJ1-1, with TRBD1 as a possible D gene (5 bases). The receptor was derived from a young man in good health and CMV-seronegative. Sequenced input: PBMCs. The CDR3 DNA is TGTGCCTGGAGCCTAGGGGTGGAGAACACTGAAGCTTTCTTT. Translation gives CAWSLGVENTEAFF.